This T cell receptor (beta chain) was captured in a study of STAT5B mutations in CD4+ large granular lymphocyte leukemia. Study summary: Healthy donors showed HLA-associated enrichment of the CDR3 'QG' motif.

The protocol was immunoSEQ multiplex PCR, while the TCRdb copy is restricted to in-frame clones and leaves out a portion. The table shows about 25,000 clones, with 60% to 80% occurring only once. Control samples were healthy donors' buffy coats. The V gene lost 6 bases and the J gene lost 5 bases, with 14 bases spanning the gap. The CDR3 extends over 13 amino acids. Germline CDR1 and CDR2: MNHEY and SMNVEV (reference sequence). The sequence was obtained from a human donor in good health. The sample taken for sequencing was CD4+ T cells from blood buffy coats. The rearrangement uses TRBV27 and TRBJ2-7; D gene uncertain. This CDR3 is CASRGRASHEQYV. CDR3 coding DNA: TGTGCCAGCAGGGGTCGTGCATCCCACGAGCAGTACGTC.